These 20 T cell receptor beta chains share one sample of origin, sequenced in a study of control samples from healthy donors and cancer patients. Assay: immunoSEQ multiplex PCR; the TCRdb copy retains only in-frame clones and omits some. The data hold 55,000 to 65,000 clones, with more than 75% observed a single time. The sample comprised PBMCs. The receptors come from a woman in her sixties with lung cancer.

This clone ranks as medium-sized. V is TRBV6-5 and J is TRBJ1-4, with 8 nucleotides matching TRBD1. CDR1 and CDR2 from the germline V gene are MNHEY and SVGAGI. The CDR3 extends over 16 amino acids. Germline trimming cut 0 bases from V and 8 bases from J; bases unmatched to any gene: 8. CDR3 DNA sequence: TGTGCCAGCAGTTACTCGGGCAGGGGGCGGAACGAAAAACTGTTTTTT. It is translated as CASSYSGRGRNEKLFF.

The CDR3 DNA follows: TGTGCCAGCACCTTTGGGACAGCCCAAGAGACCCAGTACTTC. Protein: CASTFGTAQETQYF. The chain uses TRBV28 and TRBJ2-5; the match to TRBD1 covers 7 bases. From germline, CDR1 is MDHEN and CDR2 SYDVKM. Trimming at V came to 7 bases and at J to 1 base, leaving 6 bases not matched to a gene. This CDR3 comprises 14 residues.

The CDR3 nucleotides read TGTGCCAGCAGCTTCCCGGGGACTGGCTACGAGCAGTACTTC. It translates to CASSFPGTGYEQYF. This chain joins TRBV7-8 and TRBJ2-7, with D tentatively TRBD2 (6 bases). This CDR3 region has 14 residues. V lost 3 bases and J 3 bases, leaving 12 bases between the germline ends. The V gene's germline CDR1 is SGHVS and CDR2 FQNEAQ.

This clone has just a few counts. The chain couples TRBV12-3 or TRBV12-4 to TRBJ1-2, with D uncertain. The CDR3 has 13 amino acids. The V end lost 3 bases, the J end lost 4 bases, and 9 bases lay between the germline ends. The CDR3 is CASSFGRRYGYTF. DNA for the CDR3: TGTGCCAGCAGTTTTGGCAGACGCTATGGCTACACCTTC.

J is TRBJ2-1 and V is TRBV27, with TRBD2 identical over 15 bases. With V trimmed by 5 bases and J by 4 bases, 12 bases remained unmatched. Per germline, CDR1 MNHEY and CDR2 SMNVEV (reference sequence). The CDR3 runs 19 residues. The CDR3: CASSTAGLAGGKGYNEQFF. The CDR3 DNA reads as TGTGCCAGCAGTACAGCAGGACTAGCGGGAGGGAAAGGATACAATGAGCAGTTCTTC.

The CDR3 DNA reads TGCGCCACCGCGATGGACGGTTCCACCGGGGAGCTGTTTTTT. Translation: CATAMDGSTGELFF. This chain uses TRBV5-1 with TRBJ2-2; no clear D. The germline V and J ends were trimmed by 9 bases and 4 bases, with 16 bases remaining between them. Germline loops: CDR1 SGHRS, CDR2 YFSETQ. The CDR3 consists of 14 residues.

This clone was detected once. This chain connects TRBV13 to TRBJ1-6; D gene ambiguous. The V and J ends lost 5 bases and 8 bases respectively, with 10 bases between them. Germline V gene lookup returns CDR1 PRHDT and CDR2 FYEKMQ (reference sequence). The CDR3 spans 13 residues. CDR3 region: CASSPGIDSPLHF. DNA of the CDR3: TGTGCCAGCAGCCCCGGGATTGATTCACCCCTCCACTTT.

The sample holds a few counts of this clone. The rearrangement links TRBV12-3 or TRBV12-4 to TRBJ2-7; no clear D gene. The V gene lost 2 bases and the J gene lost 0 bases, with 2 bases spanning the gap. The CDR3 totals 12 residues. CDR3 loop: CASSLYSYEQYF. CDR3 nucleotides: TGTGCCAGCAGTTTATACTCCTACGAGCAGTACTTC.

This rearrangement joins TRBV4-1 to TRBJ1-2; TRBD1 is a possible D gene (6 bases). Trimming removed 0 bases at V and 7 bases at J, with 15 bases between. This CDR3 comprises 15 residues. CDR1 MGHRA and CDR2 YSYEKL come from the germline V gene. The CDR3 DNA follows: TGCGCCAGCAGCCAAGATCCCAGGGGAGAGGGTGGCTACACCTTC. It codes for CASSQDPRGEGGYTF.

This chain joins TRBV5-4 and TRBJ2-2, with 12 bases matching TRBD2. The CDR3 contains 17 residues. The J segment lost 0 bases and the V segment lost 2 bases, leaving 2 bases of the junction unmatched. Germline V lookup: CDR1 SGHNT, CDR2 YYREEE (reference sequence). CDR3 loop: CASSLGTSGSNTGELFF. DNA for the CDR3: TGTGCCAGCAGCTTAGGGACTAGCGGGTCGAACACCGGGGAGCTGTTTTTT.

This sequence joins TRBV10-3 and TRBJ1-1; D uncertain. This CDR3 comprises 12 residues. Germline CDR1 ENHRY, CDR2 SYGVKD. V was clipped by 3 bases and J by 5 bases, with 7 bases between them. The CDR3 DNA is TGTGCCATCAGTGACTCCGGAACTGAAGCTTTCTTT. Its translation is CAISDSGTEAFF.

CDR3 region: CASSWRGLRETQYF. In DNA form, the CDR3 reads TGTGCCAGCAGCTGGAGGGGGCTCCGAGAGACCCAGTACTTC. V is TRBV7-6 and J is TRBJ2-5; D possibly corresponds to TRBD1 (7 bases). The CDR3 length is 14 residues. From germline, CDR1 is SGHVS and CDR2 FNYEAQ. V dropped 4 bases and J dropped 4 bases, with 13 bases sitting between them.

This chain joins TRBV28 and TRBJ2-3, with 9 bases aligning to TRBD2. Germline assignment: CDR1 MDHEN and CDR2 SYDVKM. The CDR3 contains 17 residues. V was pared by 3 bases and J by 0 bases, with 7 bases of the junction left unmatched. CDR3 nucleotide sequence: TGTGCCAGCAGTTTTCTCAGGCTAGCGGGGAGCACAGATACGCAGTATTTT. Residues: CASSFLRLAGSTDTQYF.

The chain joins TRBV10-1 to TRBJ2-4, with TRBD1 matching over 9 bases. This CDR3 is built from 13 residues. J lost 9 bases, V lost 3 bases, and 3 bases had no gene match. The germline CDR1 and CDR2 sequences are WNHNN and SYGVQD (reference sequence). CDR3 coding DNA: TGCGCCAGCAGTGAACAGGGGGCCGGCATTCAGTACTTC. This sequence encodes CASSEQGAGIQYF.

The chain combines TRBV11-2 with TRBJ2-7; D may match TRBD1 or TRBD2 (5 bases each). This CDR3 has 14 amino acids. V was pared by 1 base and J by 4 bases, with 11 bases between. The germline V gene encodes CDR1 SGHAT and CDR2 FQNNGV. The CDR3 bases are TGTGCCAGCAGCTTAGCGGGGACCGAGTACGAGCAGTACTTC. The encoded protein is CASSLAGTEYEQYF.

The rearrangement links TRBV6-5 to TRBJ2-7; D gene unclear. V gave up 2 bases and J gave up 6 bases, with 5 bases separating them. From germline, CDR1 is MNHEY and CDR2 SVGAGI. CDR3 length: 11 residues. The CDR3 DNA sequence: TGTGCCAGCAGTTACAGGGTCGAGCAGTACTTC. Residues: CASSYRVEQYF.

V and J are TRBV6-6 and TRBJ2-1, with D perhaps matching TRBD1 or TRBD2 (6 bases each). Germline CDR1 reads MNHNY; CDR2 reads SVGAGI (reference sequence). CDR3 size: 15 residues. The V end lost 6 bases, the J end lost 3 bases, and 15 bases lay between the germline ends. The CDR3 nucleotides read TGTGCCAGCAGGTCTAGGGGGGACTTCTACAATGAGCAGTTCTTC. Protein: CASRSRGDFYNEQFF.

This rearrangement joins TRBV15 to TRBJ2-1; 11 positions agree with TRBD2. The CDR3 spans 18 residues. Germline V gene data show CDR1 as LNHNV and CDR2 as YYDKDF (reference sequence). The ends lost 0 bases at V and 0 bases at J; junction bases unmatched: 4. Here the CDR3 reads CATSRDSSGRFSYNEQFF. The CDR3 coding sequence is TGTGCCACCAGCAGAGATTCTAGCGGGAGGTTCTCCTACAATGAGCAGTTCTTC.

Comment on this clone: Within the sample, other DNA sequences also encode this same CDR3. The chain carries TRBV19 and TRBJ1-1; D is possibly TRBD1 (5 bases). In germline, CDR1 is LNHDA, CDR2 SQIVND (reference sequence). V was clipped by 6 bases and J by 0 bases, with 8 bases between them. The CDR3 spans 13 residues. The CDR3 region has the DNA TGTGCCAGTAGCTCACAGGTGAACACTGAAGCTTTCTTT. Translated: CASSSQVNTEAFF. The complete variable domain, with remaining parts taken from reference TRBV19 and TRBJ1-1, reads DGGITQSPKYLFRKEGQNVTLSCEQNLNHDAMYWYRQDPGQGLRLIYYSQIVNDFQKGDIAEGYSVSREKKESFPLTVTSAQKNPTAFYLCASSSQVNTEAFFGQGTRLTVV.

The chain joins TRBV5-6 to TRBJ2-5; D uncertain. Trimming took 4 bases from V and 2 from J, leaving 3 bases between them. Germline lookup yields CDR1 SGHDT and CDR2 YYEEEE. This CDR3 comprises 11 residues. This CDR3 reads CASSPQETQYF. The CDR3 DNA follows: TGTGCCAGCAGCCCTCAAGAGACCCAGTACTTC.